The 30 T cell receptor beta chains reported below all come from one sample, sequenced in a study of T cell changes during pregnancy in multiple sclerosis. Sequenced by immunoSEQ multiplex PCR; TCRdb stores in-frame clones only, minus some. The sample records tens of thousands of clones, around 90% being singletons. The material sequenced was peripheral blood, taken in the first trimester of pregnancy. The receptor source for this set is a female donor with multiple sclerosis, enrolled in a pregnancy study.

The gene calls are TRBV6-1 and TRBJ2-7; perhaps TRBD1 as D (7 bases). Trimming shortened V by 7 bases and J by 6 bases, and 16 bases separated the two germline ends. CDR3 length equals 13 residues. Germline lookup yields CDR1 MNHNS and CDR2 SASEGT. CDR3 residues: CASTEGARGEQYF. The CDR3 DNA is TGTGCCAGCACGGAGGGGGCCAGGGGCGAGCAGTACTTC.

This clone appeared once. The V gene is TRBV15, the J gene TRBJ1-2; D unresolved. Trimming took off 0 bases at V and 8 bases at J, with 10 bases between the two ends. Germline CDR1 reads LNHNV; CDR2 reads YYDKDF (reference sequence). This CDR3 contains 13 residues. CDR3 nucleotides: TGTGCCACCAGCAGAGATGTGAGGGAGGGCTACACCTTC. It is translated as CATSRDVREGYTF.

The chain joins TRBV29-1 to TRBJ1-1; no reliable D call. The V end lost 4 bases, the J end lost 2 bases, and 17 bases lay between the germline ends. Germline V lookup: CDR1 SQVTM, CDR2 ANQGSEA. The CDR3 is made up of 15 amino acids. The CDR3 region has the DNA TGCAGCGTTGCACCCGGGTCCTACGTTAACACTGAAGCTTTCTTT. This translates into CSVAPGSYVNTEAFF.

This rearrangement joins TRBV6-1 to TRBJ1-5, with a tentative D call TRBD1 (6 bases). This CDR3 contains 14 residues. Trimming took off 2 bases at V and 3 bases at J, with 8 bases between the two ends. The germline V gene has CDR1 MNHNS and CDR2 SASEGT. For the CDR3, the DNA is TGTGCCAGCAGTGAACAGGGGTACAATCAGCCCCAGCATTTT. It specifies CASSEQGYNQPQHF.

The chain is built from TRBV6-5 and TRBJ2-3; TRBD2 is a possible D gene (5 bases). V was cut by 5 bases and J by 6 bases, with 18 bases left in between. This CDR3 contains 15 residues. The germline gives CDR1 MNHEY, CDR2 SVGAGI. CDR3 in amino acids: CASSSLAADWDTQYF. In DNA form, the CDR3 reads TGTGCCAGCAGTAGTCTAGCCGCAGACTGGGATACGCAGTATTTT.

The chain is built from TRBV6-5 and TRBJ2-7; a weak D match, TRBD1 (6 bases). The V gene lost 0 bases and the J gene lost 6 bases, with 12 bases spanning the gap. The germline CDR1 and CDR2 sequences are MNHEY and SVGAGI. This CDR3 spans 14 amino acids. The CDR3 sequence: CASSYSKTGIEQYF. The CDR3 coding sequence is TGTGCCAGCAGTTACTCGAAAACAGGGATCGAGCAGTACTTC.

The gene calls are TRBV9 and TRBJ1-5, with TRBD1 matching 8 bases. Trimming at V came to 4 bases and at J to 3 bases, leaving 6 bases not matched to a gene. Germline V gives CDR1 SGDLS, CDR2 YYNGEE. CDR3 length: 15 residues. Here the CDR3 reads CASSPRTGNNQPQHF. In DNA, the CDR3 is TGTGCCAGCAGCCCTCGGACAGGGAACAATCAGCCCCAGCATTTT. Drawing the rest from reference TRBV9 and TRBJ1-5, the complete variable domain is DSGVTQTPKHLITATGQRVTLRCSPRSGDLSVYWYQQSLDQGLQFLIQYYNGEERAKGNILERFSAQQFPDLHSELNLSSLELGDSALYFCASSPRTGNNQPQHFGDGTRLSIL.

The CDR3 loop is CASSLPHGALLDEAFF. The CDR3 DNA reads TGTGCCAGCAGCCTACCTCATGGGGCGCTGCTCGATGAAGCTTTCTTT. The rearrangement links TRBV7-4 to TRBJ1-1; a weak D match, TRBD1 (5 bases). V gave up 5 bases and J gave up 7 bases, with 23 bases separating them. Germline V gene lookup returns CDR1 SGHVT and CDR2 SQSDAQ. This CDR3 comprises 16 residues.

In DNA, the CDR3 is TGCAGCGTTATGCAGGGGGCGGGGGACACTGAAGCTTTCTTT. This gives the protein CSVMQGAGDTEAFF. V usage is TRBV29-1 and J usage is TRBJ1-1; 8 bases fit TRBD1. Unmatched junction bases numbered 8, after V lost 5 bases and J lost 3 bases. This CDR3 comprises 14 residues. In germline, CDR1 is SQVTM, CDR2 ANQGSEA.

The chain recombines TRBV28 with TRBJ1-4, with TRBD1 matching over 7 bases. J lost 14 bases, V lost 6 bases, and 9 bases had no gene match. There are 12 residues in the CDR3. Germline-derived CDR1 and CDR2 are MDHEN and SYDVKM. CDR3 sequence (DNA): TGTGCCAGCAGCCTGGGACAGTTCAAGCTGTTTTTT. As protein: CASSLGQFKLFF.

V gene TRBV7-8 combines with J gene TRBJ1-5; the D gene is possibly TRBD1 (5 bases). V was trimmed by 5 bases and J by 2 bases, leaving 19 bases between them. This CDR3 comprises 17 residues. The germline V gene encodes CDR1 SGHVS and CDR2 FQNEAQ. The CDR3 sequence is CASSTRTGGTGNQPQHF. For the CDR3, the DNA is TGTGCCAGCAGCACCCGGACGGGGGGTACGGGCAATCAGCCCCAGCATTTT.

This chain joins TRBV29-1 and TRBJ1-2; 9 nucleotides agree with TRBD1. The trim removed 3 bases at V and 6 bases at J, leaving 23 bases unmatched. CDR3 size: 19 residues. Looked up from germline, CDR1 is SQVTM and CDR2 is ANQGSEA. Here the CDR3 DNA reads TGCAGCGTTGACCTACAGGGCTCGACGGGACAGGGTCGTAGGCATGGCTACACCTTC. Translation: CSVDLQGSTGQGRRHGYTF.

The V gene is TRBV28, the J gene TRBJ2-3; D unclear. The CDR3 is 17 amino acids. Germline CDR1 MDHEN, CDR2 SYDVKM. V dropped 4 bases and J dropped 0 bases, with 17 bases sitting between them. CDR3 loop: CASSSSTTPPSTDTQYF. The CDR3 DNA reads TGTGCCAGCAGTTCTTCTACCACCCCGCCCAGCACAGATACGCAGTATTTT. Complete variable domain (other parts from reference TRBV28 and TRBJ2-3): DVKVTQSSRYLVKRTGEKVFLECVQDMDHENMFWYRQDPGLGLRLIYFSYDVKMKEKGDIPEGYSVSREKKERFSLILESASTNQTSMYLCASSSSTTPPSTDTQYFGPGTRLTVL.

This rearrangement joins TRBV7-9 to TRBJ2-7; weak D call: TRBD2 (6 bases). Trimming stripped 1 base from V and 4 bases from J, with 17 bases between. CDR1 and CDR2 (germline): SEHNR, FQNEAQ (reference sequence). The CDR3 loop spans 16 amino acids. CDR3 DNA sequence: TGTGCCAGCAGCTTAGTCTCACTAGCCGGATTGTACGAGCAGTACTTC. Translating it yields CASSLVSLAGLYEQYF. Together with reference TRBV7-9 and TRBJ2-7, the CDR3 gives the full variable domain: DTGVSQNPRHKITKRGQNVTFRCDPISEHNRLYWYRQTLGQGPEFLTYFQNEAQLEKSRLLSDRFSAERPKGSFSTLEIQRTEQGDSAMYLCASSLVSLAGLYEQYFGPGTRLTVT.

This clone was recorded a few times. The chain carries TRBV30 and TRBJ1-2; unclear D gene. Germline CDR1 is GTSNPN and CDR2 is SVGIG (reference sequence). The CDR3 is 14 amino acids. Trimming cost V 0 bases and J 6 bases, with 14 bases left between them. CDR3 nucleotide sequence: TGTGCCTGGAGTGTAGGTCTTGGAGGAAATGGCTACACCTTC. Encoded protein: CAWSVGLGGNGYTF.

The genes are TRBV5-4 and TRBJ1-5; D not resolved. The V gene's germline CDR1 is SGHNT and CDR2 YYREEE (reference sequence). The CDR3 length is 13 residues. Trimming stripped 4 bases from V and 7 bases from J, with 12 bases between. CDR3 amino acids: CASSPDGEQPQHF. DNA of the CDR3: TGTGCCAGCAGCCCGGACGGGGAGCAGCCCCAGCATTTT. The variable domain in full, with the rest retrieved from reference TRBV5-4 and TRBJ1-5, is ETGVTQSPTHLIKTRGQQVTLRCSSQSGHNTVSWYQQALGQGPQFIFQYYREEENGRGNFPPRFSGLQFPNYSSELNVNALELDDSALYLCASSPDGEQPQHFGDGTRLSIL.

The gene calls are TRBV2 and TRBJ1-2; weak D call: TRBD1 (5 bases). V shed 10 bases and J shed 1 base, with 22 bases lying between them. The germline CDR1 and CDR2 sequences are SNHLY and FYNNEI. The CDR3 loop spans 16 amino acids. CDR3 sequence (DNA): TGTGCCATCTCGGGCGGGGCCCCAGAGCTTAACTATGGCTACACCTTC. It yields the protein CAISGGAPELNYGYTF.

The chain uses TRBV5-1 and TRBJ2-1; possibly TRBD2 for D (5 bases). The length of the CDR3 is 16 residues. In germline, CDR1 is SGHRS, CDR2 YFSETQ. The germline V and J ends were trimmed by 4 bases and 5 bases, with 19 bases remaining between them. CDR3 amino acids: CASSRGFIGRNNEQFF. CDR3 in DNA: TGCGCCAGCAGCCGGGGTTTTATAGGGCGAAACAATGAGCAGTTCTTC.

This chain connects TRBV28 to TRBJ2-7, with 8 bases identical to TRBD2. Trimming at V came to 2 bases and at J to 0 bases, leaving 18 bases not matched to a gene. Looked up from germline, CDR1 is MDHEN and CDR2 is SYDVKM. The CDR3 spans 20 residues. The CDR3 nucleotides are TGTGCCAGCAGTTTAAGGCGGAGCGGGAGACCTGGCCTTCTCTCCTACGAGCAGTACTTC. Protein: CASSLRRSGRPGLLSYEQYF.

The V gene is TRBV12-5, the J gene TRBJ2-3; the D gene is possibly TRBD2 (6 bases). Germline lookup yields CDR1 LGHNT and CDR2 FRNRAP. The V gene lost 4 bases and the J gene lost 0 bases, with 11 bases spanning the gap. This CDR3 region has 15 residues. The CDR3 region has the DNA TGTGCTAGTGGTTATGGAGGGCCTAGCACAGATACGCAGTATTTT. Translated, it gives CASGYGGPSTDTQYF.

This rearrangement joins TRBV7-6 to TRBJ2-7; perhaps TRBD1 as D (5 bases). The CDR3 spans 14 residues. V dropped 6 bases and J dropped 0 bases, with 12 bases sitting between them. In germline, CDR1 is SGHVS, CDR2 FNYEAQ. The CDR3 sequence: CASRSTENSYEQYF. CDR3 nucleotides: TGTGCCAGCAGGTCGACAGAGAACTCCTACGAGCAGTACTTC.

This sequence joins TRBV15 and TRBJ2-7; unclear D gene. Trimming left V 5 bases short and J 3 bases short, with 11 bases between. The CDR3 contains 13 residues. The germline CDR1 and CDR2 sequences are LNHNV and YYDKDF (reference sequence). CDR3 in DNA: TGTGCCACCAGCGGGCACATAAACTACGAGCAGTACTTC. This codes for CATSGHINYEQYF.

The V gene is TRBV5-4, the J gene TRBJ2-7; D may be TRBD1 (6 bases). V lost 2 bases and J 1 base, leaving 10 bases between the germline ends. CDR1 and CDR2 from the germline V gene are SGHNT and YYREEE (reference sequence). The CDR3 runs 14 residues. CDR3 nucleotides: TGTGCCAGCAGCTTCCCTGACAGGTCCTACGAGCAGTACTTC. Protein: CASSFPDRSYEQYF.

CDR3 region: CASSSLRTGANYGYTF. In nucleotides, the CDR3 is TGTGCCAGCAGTTCCCTAAGGACAGGGGCTAACTATGGCTACACCTTC. The chain has TRBV6-6 and TRBJ1-2, with 9 bases fitting TRBD1. CDR1 is MNHNY and CDR2 is SVGAGI in the germline V gene (reference sequence). J gave up 0 bases and V 4 bases, and 6 bases lay outside the gene matches. There are 16 residues in the CDR3.

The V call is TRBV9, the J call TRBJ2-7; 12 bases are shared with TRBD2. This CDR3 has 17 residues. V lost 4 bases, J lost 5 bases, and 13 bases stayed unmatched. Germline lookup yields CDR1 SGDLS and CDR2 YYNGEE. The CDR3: CASSPHPGTSGRNEQYF. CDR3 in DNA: TGTGCCAGCAGCCCACATCCCGGGACTAGCGGGCGAAACGAGCAGTACTTC. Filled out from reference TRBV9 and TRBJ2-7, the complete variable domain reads DSGVTQTPKHLITATGQRVTLRCSPRSGDLSVYWYQQSLDQGLQFLIQYYNGEERAKGNILERFSAQQFPDLHSELNLSSLELGDSALYFCASSPHPGTSGRNEQYFGPGTRLTVT.

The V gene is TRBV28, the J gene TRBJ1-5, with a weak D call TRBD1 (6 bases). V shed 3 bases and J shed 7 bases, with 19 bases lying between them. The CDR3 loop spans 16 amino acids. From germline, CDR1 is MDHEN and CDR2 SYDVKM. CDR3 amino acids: CASSFQGPHGWQPQHF. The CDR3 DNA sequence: TGTGCCAGCAGTTTTCAGGGGCCCCACGGCTGGCAGCCCCAGCATTTT.

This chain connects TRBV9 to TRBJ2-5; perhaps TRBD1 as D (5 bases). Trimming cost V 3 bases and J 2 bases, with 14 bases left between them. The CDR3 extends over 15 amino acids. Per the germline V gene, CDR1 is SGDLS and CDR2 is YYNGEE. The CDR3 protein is CASSGGGRAQETQYF. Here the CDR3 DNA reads TGTGCCAGCAGCGGAGGTGGCAGGGCACAAGAGACCCAGTACTTC.

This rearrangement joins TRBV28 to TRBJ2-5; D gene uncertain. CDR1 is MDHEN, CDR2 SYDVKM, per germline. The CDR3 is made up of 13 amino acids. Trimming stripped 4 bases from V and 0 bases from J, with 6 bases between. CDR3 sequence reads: CASSSQYQETQYF. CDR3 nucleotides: TGTGCCAGCAGTTCTCAGTACCAAGAGACCCAGTACTTC.

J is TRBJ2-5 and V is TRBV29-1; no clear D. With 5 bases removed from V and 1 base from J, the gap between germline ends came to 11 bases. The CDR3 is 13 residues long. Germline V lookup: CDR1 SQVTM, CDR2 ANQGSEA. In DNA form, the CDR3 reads TGCAGCGTTACTGCGGCCTCCCAAGAGACCCAGTACTTC. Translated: CSVTAASQETQYF.

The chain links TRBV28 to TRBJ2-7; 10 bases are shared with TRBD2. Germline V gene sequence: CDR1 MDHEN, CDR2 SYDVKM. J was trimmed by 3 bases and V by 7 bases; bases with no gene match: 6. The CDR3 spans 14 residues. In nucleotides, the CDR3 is TGTGCCAGCAAATTAGCGGGAGGCGTCTACGAGCAGTACTTC. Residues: CASKLAGGVYEQYF.